The 12 T cell receptor beta chains given below trace back to one sample, sequenced in a study of blood T cell repertoires in COVID-19. The method was immunoSEQ multiplex PCR; TCRdb's version includes in-frame clones alone and lacks a portion of them. The sample includes around 100,000 clones, 70% to 90% seen only once; the top ten take approximately 3.7%. Sequencing was carried out using peripheral blood. These receptors came from a human donor in a cohort sampled during active COVID-19.

The rearrangement links TRBV6-5 to TRBJ1-1; D is undetermined. Germline loops: CDR1 MNHEY, CDR2 SVGAGI. The CDR3 has 13 residues. V lost 0 bases and J 3 bases, leaving 5 bases between the germline ends. The CDR3 loop is CASSYSSDTEAFF. The CDR3 bases are TGTGCCAGCAGTTACTCGAGTGACACTGAAGCTTTCTTT.

DNA for the CDR3: TGTGCCTGGAGTGTAGGGGATCTAGCCAAAAACATTCAGTACTTC. It is translated as CAWSVGDLAKNIQYF. This rearrangement joins TRBV30 to TRBJ2-4, with D perhaps TRBD1 (5 bases). Germline V gene lookup returns CDR1 GTSNPN and CDR2 SVGIG (reference sequence). This CDR3 is built from 15 residues. V was pared by 0 bases and J by 0 bases, with 9 bases between. The full variable domain, with the rest looked up from reference TRBV30 and TRBJ2-4, is SQTIHQWPATLVQPVGSPLSLECTVEGTSNPNLYWYRQAAGRGLQLLFYSVGIGQISSEVPQNLSASRPQDRQFILSSKKLLLSDSGFYLCAWSVGDLAKNIQYFGAGTRLSVL.

Here the CDR3 reads CASSYEGARFNSPLHF. In DNA form, the CDR3 reads TGTGCCAGCAGTTACGAGGGGGCCAGATTTAATTCACCCCTCCACTTT. V is TRBV6-5 and J is TRBJ1-6; 7 bases match TRBD1. Germline CDR1 and CDR2: MNHEY and SVGAGI. V dropped 2 bases and J dropped 6; count of bases not matched to a gene: 7. The CDR3 is 16 residues long.

The chain carries TRBV5-1 and TRBJ1-4; 7 bases are a match to TRBD1. The CDR3 is 15 residues long. The V and J ends lost 5 bases and 7 bases, in that order; junction bases with no gene match: 11. The V gene's germline CDR1 is SGHRS and CDR2 YFSETQ. The CDR3: CASRGDRAGGEKLFF. CDR3 in DNA: TGCGCCAGCAGGGGTGACAGGGCAGGGGGTGAAAAACTGTTTTTT.

V is TRBV6-1 and J is TRBJ2-3, with 8 bases that match TRBD2. The CDR3 covers 16 residues. Germline V gene sequence: CDR1 MNHNS, CDR2 SASEGT. Germline trimming cut 2 bases from V and 0 bases from J; bases unmatched to any gene: 4. The DNA for the CDR3 is TGTGCCAGCAGTGAAAACGGCGGGAGGAGCACAGATACGCAGTATTTT. It codes for CASSENGGRSTDTQYF.

The chain has TRBV4-2 and TRBJ2-1, with TRBD2 identical over 7 bases. The ends lost 5 bases at V and 7 bases at J; junction bases unmatched: 8. Germline V gene lookup returns CDR1 LGHNA and CDR2 YNFKEQ. The CDR3 totals 14 residues. The DNA of the CDR3 is TGTGCCAGCAGCGGAGCGGGGACCTCAAATGAGCAGTTCTTC. Translating gives CASSGAGTSNEQFF.

The chain combines TRBV19 with TRBJ2-3, with 11 bases matching TRBD2. V was clipped by 5 bases and J by 5 bases; unmatched bases: 12. Germline CDR1 LNHDA, CDR2 SQIVND (reference sequence). The CDR3 has 17 amino acids. This chain's CDR3 is CASSRPANSGGGDTQYF. CDR3 in DNA: TGTGCCAGTAGTCGCCCGGCAAATAGCGGGGGGGGAGATACGCAGTATTTT.

In DNA form, the CDR3 reads TGCGCCAGCAGCCCATCATCGTCGGGGTGGGAGACCCAGTACTTC. It translates to CASSPSSSGWETQYF. J is TRBJ2-5 and V is TRBV4-1, with D possibly matching TRBD2 (5 bases). The CDR3 runs to 15 residues. Trimming shortened V by 4 bases and J by 5 bases, and 17 bases separated the two germline ends. From germline, CDR1 is MGHRA and CDR2 YSYEKL.

V and J are TRBV18 and TRBJ1-5; 8 positions agree with TRBD1. Germline CDR1 and CDR2: KGHSH and LQKENI. The CDR3 runs to 15 residues. J lost 5 bases, V lost 3 bases, and 6 bases had no gene match. The CDR3 region is CASSPLSGGDQPQHF. CDR3 in DNA: TGTGCCAGCTCACCTTTGTCAGGGGGCGATCAGCCCCAGCATTTT.

The chain employs TRBV18 and TRBJ2-5; tentatively, D is TRBD1 (5 bases). The CDR3 length is 14 residues. The ends were cut back, 5 bases at V and 4 bases at J, with 14 bases in the middle. The germline V gene has CDR1 KGHSH and CDR2 LQKENI. The DNA of the CDR3 is TGTGCCAGCTCATCTGACAGCACCGGAGAGACCCAGTACTTC. Protein: CASSSDSTGETQYF.

The chain has TRBV6-5 and TRBJ2-3, with D possibly being TRBD1 (6 bases). Germline CDR1 MNHEY, CDR2 SVGAGI. This CDR3 contains 16 residues. V was cut by 0 bases and J by 2 bases, with 12 bases left in between. The chain's CDR3 is CASSYSGAGVTDTQYF. The CDR3 DNA reads TGTGCCAGCAGTTACTCGGGGGCAGGGGTCACAGATACGCAGTATTTT.

This clone has a single count. The chain links TRBV27 to TRBJ2-1; 7 nucleotides match TRBD1. Trimming took 5 bases from V and 4 from J; bases not matched to a gene: 8. CDR1 and CDR2 from the germline V gene are MNHEY and SMNVEV (reference sequence). This CDR3 contains 15 residues. CDR3 sequence (DNA): TGTGCCAGCAGTCCGGACAGGAATCGTTACAATGAGCAGTTCTTC. It yields the protein CASSPDRNRYNEQFF.